This T cell receptor (beta chain) was observed in a study of shared clonotypes between healthy human individuals. General study findings and limits: In general, naive subsets displayed greater estimated richness than memory subsets did.

This clone was observed a single time. Its target is not known. From germline, CDR1 is MDHEN and CDR2 SYDVKM. The length of the CDR3 is 13 residues. Trimming took 2 bases from V and 5 from J, leaving 6 bases between them. Only in-frame clones appear in the TCRdb table, and some are missing; sequencing was by immunoSEQ multiplex PCR. The sample includes over a million clones, 70% to 80% seen only once; the top ten take 0.61%. The receptor comes from a man younger than 30 in good health. Some clones in this sample may be carry-over from other donors' samples. The chain has TRBV28 and TRBJ1-4; D gene ambiguous. The sample consisted of memory CD4+ T cells from PBMCs. Described subset: CD45RA-negative fraction. CDR3 protein: CASSLVGNEKLFF. The CDR3 DNA sequence: TGTGCCAGCAGTTTAGTAGGGAATGAAAAACTGTTTTTT.